Listed here are 19 T cell receptor beta chains from one sample, sequenced in a study of blood T cell repertoires in COVID-19. Sequencing was performed with immunoSEQ multiplex PCR; in TCRdb, only in-frame clones are kept and a portion is missing. In the table there are fewer than 250,000 clones, 85% to 90% of which are singletons. What was sequenced was PBMCs or T cells enriched from blood (not recorded which). These receptors were collected from a man aged 25 to 40 who had been exposed to COVID-19.

The rearrangement joins TRBV7-2 to TRBJ2-3, with D possibly TRBD2 on 5 matching bases. The CDR3 spans 15 residues. The germline gives CDR1 SGHTA, CDR2 FQGNSA. Deletions cut 3 bases from V and 6 bases from J, with 16 bases between. CDR3 amino acids: CASSFVGDSRDTQYF. CDR3 bases: TGTGCCAGCAGCTTCGTCGGGGATAGTAGGGATACGCAGTATTTT.

In this sample, this clone turned up once. This chain uses TRBV7-6 with TRBJ1-2, with D possibly TRBD1 on 5 matching bases. From germline, CDR1 is SGHVS and CDR2 FNYEAQ. This CDR3 contains 12 residues. Trimming pared 5 bases from V and 5 bases from J, leaving 9 bases between. CDR3 residues: CASSAQGYGYTF. CDR3 DNA: TGTGCCAGCAGCGCCCAGGGTTATGGCTACACCTTC.

The gene calls are TRBV13 and TRBJ2-2; D is perhaps TRBD2 (7 bases). Trimming cost V 1 base and J 3 bases, with 15 bases left between them. This CDR3 is built from 17 residues. Looked up from germline, CDR1 is PRHDT and CDR2 is FYEKMQ (reference sequence). The CDR3 is CASSLVGGAVDTGELFF. Written as DNA, the CDR3 is TGTGCCAGCAGCTTAGTAGGGGGGGCCGTGGACACCGGGGAGCTGTTTTTT.

The CDR3 coding sequence is TGCGCCAGCAGCCAAGTATCGCTAAGCTATGGCTACACCTTC. It is translated as CASSQVSLSYGYTF. V gene TRBV4-1 combines with J gene TRBJ1-2; the D is unclear. The length of the CDR3 is 14 residues. Trimming left V 1 base short and J 4 bases short, with 10 bases between. Germline CDR1 and CDR2: MGHRA and YSYEKL.

The chain links TRBV9 to TRBJ2-5; D is possibly TRBD2 (6 bases). The CDR3 is 13 amino acids. Germline loops: CDR1 SGDLS, CDR2 YYNGEE. Between the trimmed V and J ends, which lost 3 bases and 5 bases, there was a span of 11 bases. The CDR3 region is CASSARSGETQYF. The CDR3 DNA sequence: TGTGCCAGCAGCGCCCGGAGCGGGGAGACCCAGTACTTC.

J is TRBJ2-7 and V is TRBV7-2; a possible D gene is TRBD1 (5 bases). V was pared by 4 bases and J by 0 bases, with 10 bases between. The CDR3 spans 14 residues. Per the germline V gene, CDR1 is SGHTA and CDR2 is FQGNSA. The CDR3 protein is CASSYRTSSYEQYF. The CDR3, as DNA: TGTGCCAGCAGCTACAGGACATCCTCCTACGAGCAGTACTTC.

The rearrangement joins TRBV24-1 to TRBJ2-2, with a weak D call TRBD2 (5 bases). V was shortened by 7 bases and J by 0 bases, with 11 bases between the two germline ends. CDR1 KGHDR and CDR2 SFDVKD come from the germline V gene. CDR3 length: 15 residues. The CDR3 here is CATRSSGTNTGELFF. The DNA of the CDR3 is TGTGCCACCAGGAGCAGCGGAACGAACACCGGGGAGCTGTTTTTT.

The rearrangement uses TRBV5-1 and TRBJ2-7; 7 bases fit TRBD2. CDR3 length: 14 residues. Per germline, CDR1 SGHRS and CDR2 YFSETQ. Losses at the gene ends were 4 bases for V and 7 bases for J; bases not matched to a gene: 11. In nucleotides, the CDR3 is TGCGCCAGCAGCCAGGAGTATCCGGGGGGAGAGCAGTACTTC. It yields the protein CASSQEYPGGEQYF.

Only one count was recorded for this clone. The V and J genes are TRBV30 and TRBJ1-2; 8 bases match TRBD1. J gave up 7 bases and V 1 base, and 2 bases lay outside the gene matches. The CDR3 consists of 12 residues. From germline, CDR1 is GTSNPN and CDR2 SVGIG (reference sequence). The CDR3 reads CAWSAGGAGYTF. The DNA for the CDR3 is TGTGCCTGGAGTGCAGGGGGCGCTGGCTACACCTTC.

The chain couples TRBV5-4 to TRBJ2-3, with D perhaps matching TRBD1 (5 bases). This CDR3 is 13 amino acids long. Germline V CDR1 and CDR2: SGHNT, YYREEE (reference sequence). V lost 0 bases to trimming and J lost 5 bases, with 7 bases between them. The CDR3 loop reads CASSLEGVDTQYF. The DNA for the CDR3 is TGTGCCAGCAGCTTGGAAGGGGTAGATACGCAGTATTTT.

This clone came up once. The chain is built from TRBV28 and TRBJ1-6; D not certain. Trimming left V 7 bases short and J 10 bases short, with 14 bases between. The CDR3 has 13 amino acids. Germline V gene sequence: CDR1 MDHEN, CDR2 SYDVKM. CDR3 in amino acids: CASKAARRSPLHF. The CDR3 DNA reads TGTGCCAGCAAGGCCGCCAGGAGGTCACCCCTCCACTTT.

The V and J genes are TRBV6-5 and TRBJ1-2; 11 nucleotides agree with TRBD1. V lost 2 bases and J lost 7; bases outside the gene matches: 3. Germline CDR1 reads MNHEY; CDR2 reads SVGAGI. This CDR3 is built from 14 residues. The CDR3 here is CASSYRGTGGGYTF. The CDR3, as DNA: TGTGCCAGCAGTTACAGAGGGACAGGGGGTGGCTACACCTTC.

The V and J genes are TRBV2 and TRBJ1-6, with TRBD1 matching over 7 bases. The ends lost 5 bases at V and 6 bases at J; junction bases unmatched: 7. Per germline, CDR1 SNHLY and CDR2 FYNNEI. The CDR3 loop spans 15 amino acids. The CDR3 coding sequence is TGTGCCAGCAGTCCACCGGGACAGACTAATTCACCCCTCCACTTT. This sequence encodes CASSPPGQTNSPLHF.

In its sample, this clone was seen once. DNA of the CDR3: TGCAGCGTAACCCACCAGGGCTACACCTTC. Protein sequence: CSVTHQGYTF. The chain combines TRBV29-1 with TRBJ1-2; D unresolved. Looked up from germline, CDR1 is SQVTM and CDR2 is ANQGSEA. Trimming shortened V by 6 bases and J by 8 bases, and 10 bases separated the two germline ends. The CDR3 consists of 10 residues.

The J gene is TRBJ1-1, the V gene TRBV4-1, with TRBD1 as a possible D gene (5 bases). Germline V gene sequence: CDR1 MGHRA, CDR2 YSYEKL. The CDR3 sequence is 13 residues long. The V gene lost 4 bases and the J gene lost 6 bases, with 12 bases spanning the gap. The CDR3 DNA follows: TGCGCCAGCAGCCTTCGTCAGGGTGCTGAAGCTTTCTTT. It yields the protein CASSLRQGAEAFF.

This clone was recorded once. CDR3 DNA: TGTGCCAGCAGCCCCCGACTAGCGGGGAGATCTTACACAGATACGCAGTATTTT. Translating it yields CASSPRLAGRSYTDTQYF. The chain recombines TRBV9 with TRBJ2-3; 11 nucleotides agree with TRBD2. The CDR3 is 18 residues long. Looked up from germline, CDR1 is SGDLS and CDR2 is YYNGEE. The J segment lost 2 bases and the V segment lost 4 bases, leaving 12 bases of the junction unmatched.

The chain recombines TRBV10-2 with TRBJ1-5, with D possibly TRBD1 on 5 matching bases. The ends were cut back, 10 bases at V and 2 bases at J, with 9 bases in the middle. CDR1 and CDR2 from the germline V gene are WSHSY and SAAADI. The CDR3 extends over 12 amino acids. CDR3 region: CATPGGNQPQHF. As DNA, the CDR3 is TGCGCCACCCCGGGGGGCAATCAGCCCCAGCATTTT.

This chain links TRBV5-1 with TRBJ1-3; the D gene is possibly TRBD1 (5 bases). Germline V gives CDR1 SGHRS, CDR2 YFSETQ. The V and J ends lost 2 bases and 0 bases respectively, with 9 bases between them. This CDR3 contains 15 residues. CDR3: CASSFDSYSGNTIYF. In nucleotides, the CDR3 is TGCGCCAGCAGCTTTGACAGTTACTCTGGAAACACCATATATTTT. Supplemented by reference TRBV5-1 and TRBJ1-3, the full variable domain reads KAGVTQTPRYLIKTRGQQVTLSCSPISGHRSVSWYQQTPGQGLQFLFEYFSETQRNKGNFPGRFSGRQFSNSRSEMNVSTLELGDSALYLCASSFDSYSGNTIYFGEGSWLTVV.

Of note for this clone: The junction differs from germline at one of its ends, possibly a read error. This chain joins TRBV3-1 (or the pseudogene TRBV3-2) and TRBJ1-4; possible D gene TRBD1, 6 bases. CDR3 size: 17 residues. Germline CDR1 is LGHDT and CDR2 is YNNKEL (reference sequence). CDR3 sequence reads: CASSLQGRSLTDEKLFF. The CDR3 region has the DNA TGTGCCAGCAGCCTACAGGGCCGCAGCTTAACTGATGAAAAACTGTTTTTT.